This T cell receptor beta chain was found in a study of neurological immune-mediated disorders. TCRdb re-called the 5' RACE reads through MiXCR, storing one row per CDR3 protein. This sample has 25,000 to 35,000 distinct CDR3 sequences, with approximately 4.2% found just once. This clonotype was seen repeatedly, ten times or more. The source is a man aged 18-30 years in good health. The sample comprised PBMCs.

The CDR3 reads CASSQDSGARNTDTEAFF. CDR3 nucleotide sequence: TGTGCCAGCAGCCAAGATTCCGGGGCCCGCAATACAGACACTGAAGCTTTCTTT. The chain is built from TRBV14 and TRBJ1-1; a possible D gene is TRBD1 (5 bases). V dropped 0 bases and J dropped 3 bases, with 20 bases sitting between them. The length of the CDR3 is 18 residues. Germline loops: CDR1 SGHDN, CDR2 FVKESK.